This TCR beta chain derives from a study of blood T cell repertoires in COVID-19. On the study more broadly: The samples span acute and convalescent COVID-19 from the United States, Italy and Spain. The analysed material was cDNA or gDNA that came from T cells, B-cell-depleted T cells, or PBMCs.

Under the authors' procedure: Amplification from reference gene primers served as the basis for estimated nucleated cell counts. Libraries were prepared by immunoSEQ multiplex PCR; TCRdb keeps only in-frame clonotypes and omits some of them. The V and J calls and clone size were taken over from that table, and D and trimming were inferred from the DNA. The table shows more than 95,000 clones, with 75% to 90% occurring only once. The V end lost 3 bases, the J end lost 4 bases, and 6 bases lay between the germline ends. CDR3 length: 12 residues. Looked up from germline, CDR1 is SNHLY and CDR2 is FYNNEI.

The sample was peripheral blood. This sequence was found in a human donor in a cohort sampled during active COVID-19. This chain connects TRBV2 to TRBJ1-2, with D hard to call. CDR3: CASSEEGYGYTF. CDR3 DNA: TGTGCCAGCAGTGAGGAGGGCTATGGCTACACCTTC.